These T cell receptor beta chains were read from a single sample in a study of cytomegalovirus exposure and HLA in healthy donors. Here immunoSEQ multiplex PCR was the method, and the copy in TCRdb shows in-frame clones only, minus some. This sample yields roughly 100,000 clones, of which more than 65% are seen a single time; over 8% belongs to the top ten. Sequencing input: PBMCs. These receptors were collected from a man between 35 and 55 years old in good health and CMV-seropositive. Each CDR3 is given with its conserved first and last residue. The order of the fields is V gene, D gene, J gene, clone size, CDR3 DNA, CDR3 protein. A D gene is named only where the DNA matches it firmly. Clone sizes are given selectively: once, few, many, or a class where the clone is expanded.

v_call: TRBV19
d_call: TRBD2
j_call: TRBJ2-1
clone_size: -
cdr3_nt: TGTGCCAGTAGTATTGCCGGGACTAGTCGCAATGAGCAGTTCTTC
cdr3_aa: CASSIAGTSRNEQFF

v_call: TRBV19
d_call: TRBD1
j_call: TRBJ1-5
clone_size: -
cdr3_nt: TGTGCCAGTAGTACTTCCGGGACAGGGGGTGATCAGCCCCAGCATTTT
cdr3_aa: CASSTSGTGGDQPQHF

v_call: TRBV21-1
d_call: -
j_call: TRBJ1-5
clone_size: once
cdr3_nt: TGTGCCAGCAGCAAAGACGGGTGCCATTGCGATCAGCCCCAGCATTTT
cdr3_aa: CASSKDGCHCDQPQHF

v_call: TRBV28
d_call: TRBD1
j_call: TRBJ2-5
clone_size: -
cdr3_nt: TGTGCCAGCCTGAAAGACAGGGGGCCGGGGACCCAGTACTTC
cdr3_aa: CASLKDRGPGTQYF

v_call: TRBV30
d_call: TRBD1
j_call: TRBJ2-2
clone_size: -
cdr3_nt: TGTGCCAGGGGGCAAAACACCGGGGAGCTGTTTTTT
cdr3_aa: CARGQNTGELFF

v_call: TRBV5-1
d_call: TRBD2
j_call: TRBJ2-7
clone_size: -
cdr3_nt: TGCGCCAGCAGCTCAGGCCCAGGGGGCGAAAGGACTAGCGGGACAACCTACGAGCAGTACTTC
cdr3_aa: CASSSGPGGERTSGTTYEQYF

v_call: TRBV9
d_call: TRBD1
j_call: TRBJ2-2
clone_size: once
cdr3_nt: TGTGCCAGCAGCCCCCGGGACAGCACCGGGGAGCTGTTTTTT
cdr3_aa: CASSPRDSTGELFF

v_call: TRBV6-5
d_call: -
j_call: TRBJ1-1
clone_size: -
cdr3_nt: TGTGCCAGCAGTTACTGGGGAGAGAACACTGAAGCTTTCTTT
cdr3_aa: CASSYWGENTEAFF

v_call: TRBV18
d_call: -
j_call: TRBJ1-1
clone_size: -
cdr3_nt: TGTGCCAGCTCACTTAACAGGGACACTGAAGCTTTCTTT
cdr3_aa: CASSLNRDTEAFF

v_call: TRBV11-3
d_call: -
j_call: TRBJ2-7
clone_size: few
cdr3_nt: TGTGCCAGCAGCTTAAGGGGAGGGACAGGAGCCTACGAGCAGTACTTC
cdr3_aa: CASSLRGGTGAYEQYF

v_call: TRBV30
d_call: -
j_call: TRBJ2-3
clone_size: -
cdr3_nt: TGTGCCTGGAAGGTCGGGAGAGGCACAGATACGCAGTATTTT
cdr3_aa: CAWKVGRGTDTQYF

v_call: TRBV5-5
d_call: TRBD1
j_call: TRBJ1-2
clone_size: once
cdr3_nt: TGTGCCAGCAGCTATCGAGGGGACAGGGGTGACTATGGCTACACCTTC
cdr3_aa: CASSYRGDRGDYGYTF

v_call: TRBV4-2
d_call: -
j_call: TRBJ1-4
clone_size: -
cdr3_nt: TGTGCCAGCAGTCAACAGGGAAATAATGAAAAACTGTTTTTT
cdr3_aa: CASSQQGNNEKLFF

v_call: TRBV7-9
d_call: -
j_call: TRBJ2-7
clone_size: -
cdr3_nt: TGTGCCAGCAGCTTCGAAAGGGGTATATCCTACGAGCAGTACTTC
cdr3_aa: CASSFERGISYEQYF

v_call: TRBV5-6
d_call: -
j_call: TRBJ1-6
clone_size: -
cdr3_nt: TGTGCCAGCAGCTTGGGGCAGGGATTCGGGTCACCCCTCCACTTT
cdr3_aa: CASSLGQGFGSPLHF

v_call: TRBV5-1
d_call: TRBD2
j_call: TRBJ2-1
clone_size: -
cdr3_nt: TGCGCCAGCAGACTTAGCGGGAGGGTATACAATGAGCAGTTCTTC
cdr3_aa: CASRLSGRVYNEQFF

v_call: TRBV9
d_call: TRBD2
j_call: TRBJ2-5
clone_size: -
cdr3_nt: TGTGCCAGCAGCGTAGGGACTCTCGGGACTATCCAAGAGACCCAGTACTTC
cdr3_aa: CASSVGTLGTIQETQYF

v_call: TRBV19
d_call: -
j_call: TRBJ1-1
clone_size: -
cdr3_nt: TGTGCCAGTAGTGTCCCAGACTCCCCGAACACTGAAGCTTTCTTT
cdr3_aa: CASSVPDSPNTEAFF

v_call: TRBV28
d_call: TRBD2
j_call: TRBJ2-5
clone_size: once
cdr3_nt: TGTGCCAGCAGTTTTCGGGGGGGAGAGACCCAGTACTTC
cdr3_aa: CASSFRGGETQYF

v_call: TRBV19
d_call: -
j_call: TRBJ1-3
clone_size: -
cdr3_nt: TGTGCCAGTAGTTCACCGACGAGAGGGCTCTCTGGAAACACCATATATTTT
cdr3_aa: CASSSPTRGLSGNTIYF

v_call: TRBV30
d_call: TRBD1
j_call: TRBJ1-1
clone_size: -
cdr3_nt: TGTGCCTGGAGTTTCGGACAGGGGGCTGGTGTCACTGAAGCTTTCTTT
cdr3_aa: CAWSFGQGAGVTEAFF

v_call: TRBV9
d_call: -
j_call: TRBJ2-2
clone_size: -
cdr3_nt: TGTGCCAGCAGCGTAGGGCCCGGCGGCCTGGGCACCGGGGAGCTGTTTTTT
cdr3_aa: CASSVGPGGLGTGELFF

v_call: TRBV27
d_call: TRBD1
j_call: TRBJ1-1
clone_size: -
cdr3_nt: TGTGCCAGCAGCAGGGGGCGGACTGAAGCTTTCTTT
cdr3_aa: CASSRGRTEAFF

v_call: TRBV5-5
d_call: TRBD1
j_call: TRBJ1-2
clone_size: -
cdr3_nt: TGTGCCAGCAGCGTGGTCCCGGGACAGGGTAACTATGGCTACACCTTC
cdr3_aa: CASSVVPGQGNYGYTF

v_call: TRBV19
d_call: TRBD1
j_call: TRBJ1-3
clone_size: -
cdr3_nt: TGTGCCAGTAGCCTGACAGGGGTGGGAAACACCATATATTTT
cdr3_aa: CASSLTGVGNTIYF

v_call: TRBV27
d_call: -
j_call: TRBJ1-3
clone_size: -
cdr3_nt: TGTGCCAGCAGTATCAGGGGTACTGGAAACACCATATATTTT
cdr3_aa: CASSIRGTGNTIYF

v_call: TRBV6-5
d_call: -
j_call: TRBJ1-1
clone_size: -
cdr3_nt: TGTGCCAGCAGTCCGAACACAGGGAACACTGAAGCTTTCTTT
cdr3_aa: CASSPNTGNTEAFF